This TCR beta chain is from a study of breast tumors, draining lymph nodes, adjacent tissues. Study-level findings and limits: Luminal-like breast cancer showed significantly greater tumor-nontumor repertoire similarity than basal-like breast cancer did. Most tumor T cells seemingly derive from lymph node, then expand in tumor.

This clonotype was detected a few times. Its specificity is not known. Looked up from germline, CDR1 is MNHEY and CDR2 is SVGAGI. The CDR3 consists of 13 residues. Trimming took off 6 bases at V and 2 bases at J, with 10 bases between the two ends. TCRdb fed the multiplex PCR reads into MiXCR, producing one record per CDR3 protein. The table records some 49,000 distinct CDR3 sequences, under 25% of them present only once. This sequence was found in a female donor with breast cancer. Some clones in this sample may be carry-over from other donors' samples. The sequenced sample was breast tumor tissue. V and J are TRBV6-5 and TRBJ2-5; D is possibly TRBD1 (6 bases). CDR3 bases: TGTGCCAGCAGCCGACAGGAACAAGAGACCCAGTACTTC. Translating gives CASSRQEQETQYF.